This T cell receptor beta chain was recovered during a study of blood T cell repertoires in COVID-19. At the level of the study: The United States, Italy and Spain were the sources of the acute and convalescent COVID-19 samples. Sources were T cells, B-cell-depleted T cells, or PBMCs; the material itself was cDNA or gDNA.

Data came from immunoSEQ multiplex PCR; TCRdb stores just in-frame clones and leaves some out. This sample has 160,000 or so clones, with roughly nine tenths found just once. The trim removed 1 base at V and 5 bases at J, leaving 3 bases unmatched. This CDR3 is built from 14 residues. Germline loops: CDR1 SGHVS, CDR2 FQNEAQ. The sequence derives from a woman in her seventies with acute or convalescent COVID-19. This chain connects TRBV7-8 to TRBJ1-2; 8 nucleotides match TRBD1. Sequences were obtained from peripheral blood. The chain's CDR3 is CASSLGTGNYGYTF. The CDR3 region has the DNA TGTGCCAGCAGCTTAGGGACAGGGAATTATGGCTACACCTTC.